The clone carrying this T cell receptor beta chain appeared many times. The antigen is unknown. The CDR3 is 13 residues long. Germline CDR1 DFQATT, CDR2 SNEGSKA (reference sequence). V lost 3 bases and J lost 1, with 9 bases in between. This sample was included in a study of T cells after yellow fever vaccination. TCRdb passed the 5' RACE reads through MiXCR, listing each CDR3 protein once. The sample holds some 250,000 distinct CDR3 sequences, 3.6% seen once. General observations from the study: Overall, a small share of clonotypes was seen in both CD4 and CD8 compartments.

The sequences come from PBMCs, collected 15 days after the yellow fever booster vaccination. The chain employs TRBV20-1 and TRBJ1-1; D remains unclear. This receptor was identified in a man aged 18 to 35 who received the YFV17D yellow fever vaccine. CDR3 DNA: TGCAGTGCTAGCCCGACTGAGAACACTGAAGCTTTCTTT. Translated, it gives CSASPTENTEAFF.